This note documents a single T cell receptor (beta chain) sequence. This sample is drawn from a study of blood T cell repertoires in COVID-19. About the study: Researchers got acute and convalescent COVID-19 samples from the United States, Italy and Spain.

In the original workflow: Using reference gene primer amplification, nucleated cell counts were estimated. Assay: immunoSEQ multiplex PCR; the TCRdb copy retains only in-frame clones and omits some. The V and J calls and clone size are taken from that table; D and trimming were inferred from the DNA. The profile covers just over 90,000 clones, with almost 90% appearing a single time and around 1.5% taken by the ten largest. CDR3 length: 13 residues. Germline V CDR1 and CDR2: MDHEN, SYDVKM. V lost 5 bases to trimming and J lost 4 bases; unmatched junction nucleotides: 2. Sequences were obtained from peripheral blood. J is TRBJ1-2 and V is TRBV28, with 9 bases that match TRBD1. This TCR was sampled from a human donor with active COVID-19. The donor label of this sample is uncertain. The CDR3 coding sequence is TGTGCCAGCAGTGGGGACAGGGTCTATGGCTACACCTTC. Its protein is CASSGDRVYGYTF.